Here is one T cell receptor (beta chain) with its context. The CDR3 loop spans 15 amino acids. CDR1 is SGHRS and CDR2 is YFSETQ in the germline V gene. The V end was cut by 0 bases, the J end by 5 bases, with 15 bases between. Method: immunoSEQ multiplex PCR; TCRdb's copy keeps in-frame clones and lacks some. The sample records tens of thousands of clones, roughly 87% being singletons. The data were taken from a study of blood T cell repertoires in COVID-19. This chain links TRBV5-1 with TRBJ2-7, with TRBD1 as a possible D gene (5 bases). What was sequenced was peripheral blood. This sequence originates from a human donor in a cohort sampled during active COVID-19. CDR3 DNA: TGCGCCAGCAGCTTGGGGCAGGGTGCGATTAACGAGCAGTACTTC. Translated, it gives CASSLGQGAINEQYF.